A selection of T cell receptor beta chains follows, all from one sample in a study of blood T cell repertoires in COVID-19. Clones were read by immunoSEQ multiplex PCR, and TCRdb kept only the in-frame ones, dropping some. The sample gives fewer than 70,000 clones, 60% to 85% of which show up once; approximately 4.9% is in the top ten. Sequenced input: peripheral blood. The source is a human donor in a cohort sampled during active COVID-19. The CDR3 runs from the conserved cysteine through the conserved F or W. The order of the fields is CDR3 protein, CDR3 DNA, clone size, V gene, J gene, D gene. D genes are given only for firm matches. A row's size may be missing; if present it is once, few, many or a size class.

cdr3_aa: CASSLRGLGNQPQHF; cdr3_nt: TGTGCCAGTAGTCTCAGGGGGCTTGGCAATCAGCCCCAGCATTTT; clone_size: -; v_call: TRBV19; j_call: TRBJ1-5; d_call: TRBD1
cdr3_aa: CAISESPQVPSGNTIYF; cdr3_nt: TGTGCCATCAGTGAGTCACCCCAGGTTCCCTCTGGAAACACCATATATTTT; clone_size: -; v_call: TRBV10-3; j_call: TRBJ1-3; d_call: -
cdr3_aa: CASSLLWVGTGKTEAFF; cdr3_nt: TGTGCCAGCAGCTTGTTATGGGTTGGGACAGGGAAGACTGAAGCTTTCTTT; clone_size: -; v_call: TRBV5-6; j_call: TRBJ1-1; d_call: TRBD1
cdr3_aa: CASSSLAGQETQYF; cdr3_nt: TGTGCCAGCAGTTCGCTAGCGGGGCAAGAGACCCAGTACTTC; clone_size: -; v_call: TRBV6-6; j_call: TRBJ2-5; d_call: TRBD2
cdr3_aa: CASSQPRVQPETQYF; cdr3_nt: TGTGCCAGCAGCCAACCCAGGGTACAGCCGGAGACCCAGTACTTC; clone_size: -; v_call: TRBV3-1/TRBV3-2; j_call: TRBJ2-5; d_call: -
cdr3_aa: CASSSGVAISGEQYF; cdr3_nt: TGTGCCAGCAGTTCCGGCGTAGCAATCTCGGGAGAGCAGTACTTC; clone_size: -; v_call: TRBV28; j_call: TRBJ2-7; d_call: -
cdr3_aa: CAWSLGTGRIRGYTF; cdr3_nt: TGTGCCTGGAGTCTAGGGACCGGGAGGATTCGGGGCTACACCTTC; clone_size: -; v_call: TRBV30; j_call: TRBJ1-2; d_call: -
cdr3_aa: CASSLRVGPISYEQYF; cdr3_nt: TGTGCCAGCAGTCTTCGGGTGGGTCCCATCTCCTACGAGCAGTACTTC; clone_size: -; v_call: TRBV6-2/TRBV6-3; j_call: TRBJ2-7; d_call: -
cdr3_aa: CASSPGTGILTYEQYF; cdr3_nt: TGTGCCAGCAGCCCAGGGACAGGGATCTTGACCTACGAGCAGTACTTC; clone_size: -; v_call: TRBV5-8; j_call: TRBJ2-7; d_call: TRBD1
cdr3_aa: CASTLDRGAFYEQYF; cdr3_nt: TGTGCCAGCACCCTGGACAGGGGCGCCTTCTACGAGCAGTACTTC; clone_size: -; v_call: TRBV2; j_call: TRBJ2-7; d_call: TRBD1
cdr3_aa: CASSDLRETQYF; cdr3_nt: TGTGCCAGCAGCGATCTCCGGGAGACCCAGTACTTC; clone_size: -; v_call: TRBV9; j_call: TRBJ2-5; d_call: -
cdr3_aa: CASSPRGGSGYEQYF; cdr3_nt: TGTGCCAGCAGCCCGAGGGGGGGTAGCGGCTACGAGCAGTACTTC; clone_size: -; v_call: TRBV7-9; j_call: TRBJ2-7; d_call: -
cdr3_aa: CASSPQTTGTGNQPQHF; cdr3_nt: TGTGCCAGTAGTCCACAGACGACAGGGACGGGCAATCAGCCCCAGCATTTT; clone_size: -; v_call: TRBV19; j_call: TRBJ1-5; d_call: TRBD1
cdr3_aa: CAISDGIIGHEQYF; cdr3_nt: TGTGCCATCAGTGACGGGATCATCGGCCACGAGCAGTACTTC; clone_size: -; v_call: TRBV10-3; j_call: TRBJ2-7; d_call: -
cdr3_aa: CASSETAEPTYEQYF; cdr3_nt: TGTGCCAGCTCTGAAACGGCGGAGCCAACCTACGAGCAGTACTTC; clone_size: -; v_call: TRBV6-5; j_call: TRBJ2-7; d_call: -
cdr3_aa: CASSKGRGQGALYEQYF; cdr3_nt: TGTGCCAGCAGCAAAGGAAGGGGGCAGGGGGCGCTGTACGAGCAGTACTTC; clone_size: -; v_call: TRBV21-1; j_call: TRBJ2-7; d_call: -
cdr3_aa: CASSPSGPYNEQFF; cdr3_nt: TGTGCCAGCAGCCCTAGCGGTCCATACAATGAGCAGTTCTTC; clone_size: -; v_call: TRBV7-8; j_call: TRBJ2-1; d_call: TRBD2
cdr3_aa: CASRVPGGVSGNTIYF; cdr3_nt: TGTGCCAGCAGGGTCCCCGGGGGAGTCTCTGGAAACACCATATATTTT; clone_size: -; v_call: TRBV28; j_call: TRBJ1-3; d_call: -
cdr3_aa: CASAAGPLVEAFF; cdr3_nt: TGTGCCAGCGCCGCGGGGCCTTTGGTTGAAGCTTTCTTT; clone_size: -; v_call: TRBV2; j_call: TRBJ1-1; d_call: -
cdr3_aa: CASSMAAGFYEQYF; cdr3_nt: TGTGCCAGTAGTATGGCGGCAGGGTTCTACGAGCAGTACTTC; clone_size: -; v_call: TRBV19; j_call: TRBJ2-7; d_call: -
cdr3_aa: CASSVRQTTYEQYF; cdr3_nt: TGTGCCAGCAGCGTTCGACAGACCACCTACGAGCAGTACTTC; clone_size: -; v_call: TRBV7-8; j_call: TRBJ2-7; d_call: -
cdr3_aa: CASKTGVGLSNSPLHF; cdr3_nt: TGTGCCAGCAAGACAGGGGTAGGTTTGAGTAATTCACCCCTCCACTTT; clone_size: few; v_call: TRBV19; j_call: TRBJ1-6; d_call: TRBD1
cdr3_aa: CASSLGPTGDVSYEQYF; cdr3_nt: TGTGCCAGCAGCTTAGGCCCCACAGGGGACGTATCCTACGAGCAGTACTTC; clone_size: -; v_call: TRBV7-6; j_call: TRBJ2-7; d_call: TRBD1
cdr3_aa: CASSLEDRIYEQYF; cdr3_nt: TGCGCCAGCAGCTTGGAGGACAGAATTTACGAGCAGTACTTC; clone_size: once; v_call: TRBV5-1; j_call: TRBJ2-7; d_call: -
cdr3_aa: CASSEDRGLNTEAFF; cdr3_nt: TGCGCCAGCAGTGAAGACAGGGGACTTAACACTGAAGCTTTCTTT; clone_size: -; v_call: TRBV10-2; j_call: TRBJ1-1; d_call: TRBD1
cdr3_aa: CASSLEGNPLDGYTF; cdr3_nt: TGTGCCAGCAGCTTAGAGGGGAACCCCCTGGATGGCTACACCTTC; clone_size: -; v_call: TRBV7-9; j_call: TRBJ1-2; d_call: -
cdr3_aa: CASSPWGDRGEYEQYF; cdr3_nt: TGTGCCAGTAGTCCCTGGGGGGACAGGGGTGAGTACGAGCAGTACTTC; clone_size: few; v_call: TRBV19; j_call: TRBJ2-7; d_call: TRBD1
cdr3_aa: CASSFVPTVNTEAFF; cdr3_nt: TGTGCCAGCAGCTTCGTACCGACAGTTAACACTGAAGCTTTCTTT; clone_size: -; v_call: TRBV5-4; j_call: TRBJ1-1; d_call: -
cdr3_aa: CARSAKSAVGSYEQYF; cdr3_nt: TGTGCCAGAAGCGCCAAGTCAGCGGTGGGCTCCTACGAGCAGTACTTC; clone_size: -; v_call: TRBV5-3; j_call: TRBJ2-7; d_call: -
cdr3_aa: CASSLPGSYEQYF; cdr3_nt: TGTGCCAGCAGCTTGCCGGGATCCTACGAGCAGTACTTC; clone_size: once; v_call: TRBV7-9; j_call: TRBJ2-7; d_call: -
cdr3_aa: CASSLAFPTTNEKLFF; cdr3_nt: TGTGCCAGCAGCTTAGCGTTCCCAACAACTAATGAAAAACTGTTTTTT; clone_size: -; v_call: TRBV7-9; j_call: TRBJ1-4; d_call: -
cdr3_aa: CSVEPGAGNTIYF; cdr3_nt: TGCAGCGTTGAACCAGGGGCAGGAAACACCATATATTTT; clone_size: -; v_call: TRBV29-1; j_call: TRBJ1-3; d_call: -